This T cell receptor (beta chain) is drawn from a study of cytomegalovirus exposure and HLA in healthy donors. General study findings and limits: Reportedly, a later analysis found an Asian-associated ancestry cluster had fewer N-insertions than the approximately 700-donor mean.

With respect to this clone: Its antigen is unidentified.

V shed 4 bases and J 3 bases; nucleotides not matched to a gene: 6. The CDR3 has 15 residues. The germline CDR1 and CDR2 sequences are MNHEY and SVGAGI. In the PCR, 60 Vbeta and 13 Jbeta primers were used. Sequencing was performed with immunoSEQ multiplex PCR; in TCRdb, only in-frame clones are kept and a portion is missing. The sample carries under 150,000 clones, 80% recorded once. This sequence joins TRBV6-5 and TRBJ2-1; 7 bases are shared with TRBD1. The specimen was PBMCs. This receptor was identified in a man aged 50 or older in good health and CMV-seronegative. The DNA of the CDR3 is TGTGCCAGCAGTTCTCCGGGACAGAGCTACAATGAGCAGTTCTTC. Protein sequence: CASSSPGQSYNEQFF.